This T cell receptor (beta chain) was recovered during a study of blood T cell repertoires in COVID-19. TCRdb's copy holds only in-frame clones and misses some; the assay was immunoSEQ multiplex PCR. Among about 140,000 clones listed, about 80% were seen once. V was trimmed by 3 bases and J by 4 bases, leaving 19 bases between them. The germline V gene encodes CDR1 SGHRS and CDR2 YFSETQ. This CDR3 region has 16 residues. Sequencing was performed on peripheral blood. The clonotype originates from a human donor in a cohort sampled during active COVID-19. The gene calls are TRBV5-1 and TRBJ2-5; tentative D call: TRBD2 (7 bases). For the CDR3, the DNA is TGCGCCAGCAGCTCTGGTGCGGGGAGGGGGGGAGAGACCCAGTACTTC. This encodes CASSSGAGRGGETQYF.